Presented here are 15 T cell receptor beta chains from one specimen sequenced in a study of T cells in Graves' hyperthyroidism and ophthalmopathy (dated by TCRdb to about 2019). Libraries were constructed by multiplex PCR. The instrument was an Illumina HiSeq 2000. The TCR beta CDR3 regions were amplified from the RNA transcripts. A first-round RT-PCR of the TCR CDR3 used the HTBI primer set with the Qiagen OneStep RT-PCR kit. TCRdb ran its own pipeline on the public reads, namely fastp trimming at Q25 and MiXCR clone calling, and kept in-frame beta chains. Every CDR3 protein is listed once, alongside the most common genes and DNA of its rows. This sample gives 500,000 to 650,000 distinct CDR3 sequences in total; about 14% of them show up just once. The top ten clones comprise 12% of the sample. The source material was blood. The origin of the receptors is a woman between 45 and 65 years old with Graves' ophthalmopathy.

The sample holds many counts of this clonotype. V is TRBV2 and J is TRBJ1-2; unclear D gene. The ends were cut back, 6 bases at V and 5 bases at J, with 16 bases in the middle. Per the germline V gene, CDR1 is SNHLY and CDR2 is FYNNEI. The CDR3 covers 14 residues. CDR3 in amino acids: CASSLRTSWYGYTF. DNA of the CDR3: TGTGCCAGCAGCCTCCGAACAAGCTGGTATGGCTACACCTTC.

This clonotype appeared many times. The J gene is TRBJ2-1, the V gene TRBV28; 10 nucleotides match TRBD1. J was trimmed by 5 bases and V by 2 bases; bases with no gene match: 9. This CDR3 has 17 amino acids. Germline values: CDR1 MDHEN, CDR2 SYDVKM. CDR3 sequence reads: CASSLTGTGVVDNEQFF. Written as DNA, the CDR3 is TGTGCCAGCAGTTTAACCGGGACAGGGGTTGTGGACAATGAGCAGTTCTTC.

This clonotype was picked up many times. This chain joins TRBV20-1 and TRBJ2-1; 8 nucleotides match TRBD2. This CDR3 has 13 residues. J lost 7 bases, V lost 6 bases, and 8 bases had no gene match. Germline V CDR1 and CDR2: DFQATT, SNEGSKA (reference sequence). CDR3 in amino acids: CSAVGLEVNEQFF. CDR3 bases: TGCAGTGCAGTGGGACTAGAAGTTAATGAGCAGTTCTTC.

This clonotype turned up a few times. This chain connects TRBV27 to TRBJ1-2; D remains unclear. Deletions cut 3 bases from V and 4 bases from J, with 9 bases between. This CDR3 region has 13 residues. Germline V gene data show CDR1 as MNHEY and CDR2 as SMNVEV (reference sequence). DNA of the CDR3: TGTGCCAGCAGTTTGATTACGGGCTATGGCTACACCTTC. Residues: CASSLITGYGYTF.

This clonotype has ten or more counts. The chain has TRBV29-1 and TRBJ1-1; D ambiguous. CDR3 size: 15 residues. Deletions cut 4 bases from V and 3 bases from J, with 18 bases between. From germline, CDR1 is SQVTM and CDR2 ANQGSEA. CDR3 DNA sequence: TGCAGCGTTGTTTTCGGGCCTAGAGAATACACTGAAGCTTTCTTT. Its translation: CSVVFGPREYTEAFF.

This clonotype was counted ten times or more. CDR3 amino acids: CASRTGIYSYEQYF. The CDR3 DNA reads as TGTGCCAGCAGGACCGGGATCTACTCCTACGAGCAGTACTTC. The chain recombines TRBV28 with TRBJ2-7; tentative D call: TRBD2 (5 bases). The CDR3 is made up of 14 amino acids. From germline, CDR1 is MDHEN and CDR2 SYDVKM. V was shortened by 6 bases and J by 0 bases, with 12 bases between the two germline ends. The whole variable domain, filled in from reference TRBV28 and TRBJ2-7, reads DVKVTQSSRYLVKRTGEKVFLECVQDMDHENMFWYRQDPGLGLRLIYFSYDVKMKEKGDIPEGYSVSREKKERFSLILESASTNQTSMYLCASRTGIYSYEQYFGPGTRLTVT.

This clonotype was counted many times. CDR3 coding DNA: TGTGCCAGCAGCGTAGTGGGGGACATAGCGGTCTCCTACAATGAGCAGTTCTTC. Translation gives CASSVVGDIAVSYNEQFF. The chain couples TRBV9 to TRBJ2-1; D may be TRBD1 or TRBD2 (6 bases each). This CDR3 is built from 18 residues. The germline V and J ends were trimmed by 0 bases and 0 bases, with 16 bases remaining between them. CDR1 and CDR2 from the germline V gene are SGDLS and YYNGEE. Drawing the rest from reference TRBV9 and TRBJ2-1, the complete variable domain is DSGVTQTPKHLITATGQRVTLRCSPRSGDLSVYWYQQSLDQGLQFLIQYYNGEERAKGNILERFSAQQFPDLHSELNLSSLELGDSALYFCASSVVGDIAVSYNEQFFGPGTRLTVL.

There are a few counts of this clonotype. The chain recombines TRBV28 with TRBJ1-2; 8 positions agree with TRBD1. The CDR3 runs 15 residues. Trimming took 4 bases from V and 3 from J; bases not matched to a gene: 7. Looked up from germline, CDR1 is MDHEN and CDR2 is SYDVKM. CDR3 DNA sequence: TGTGCCAGCAGTTCAACCCGGGGACAGGACTATGGCTACACCTTC. Translation gives CASSSTRGQDYGYTF.

Many counts were recorded for this clonotype. The chain joins TRBV2 to TRBJ2-3; D is undetermined. Germline V gene sequence: CDR1 SNHLY, CDR2 FYNNEI. CDR3 length equals 16 residues. V gave up 4 bases and J gave up 1 base, with 15 bases separating them. The CDR3 reads CASSGGVGLRTDTQYF. In DNA form, the CDR3 reads TGTGCCAGCAGTGGAGGTGTGGGCCTCCGCACAGATACGCAGTATTTT.

The chain is built from TRBV5-1 and TRBJ2-1, with 12 bases fitting TRBD2. CDR1 and CDR2 (germline): SGHRS, YFSETQ. The CDR3 sequence is 16 residues long. After removal of 4 bases from V and 2 bases from J, the junction contained 4 bases not matched to a gene. Here the CDR3 DNA reads TGCGCCAGCAGCGAGACTAGCGGGAGTACCTACAATGAGCAGTTCTTC. It yields the protein CASSETSGSTYNEQFF.

The V gene is TRBV9, the J gene TRBJ2-7; tentatively, D is TRBD2 (6 bases). The CDR3 loop spans 20 amino acids. V lost 0 bases, J lost 1 base, and 26 bases lay in between. Germline CDR1 SGDLS, CDR2 YYNGEE. CDR3: CASSVGIRGGTSKGSYEQYF. The CDR3 bases are TGTGCCAGCAGCGTAGGTATCCGGGGTGGAACTAGCAAGGGTTCCTACGAGCAGTACTTC.

In its sample, this clonotype was seen a few times. The chain uses TRBV11-1 and TRBJ1-6; perhaps TRBD1 as D (6 bases). This CDR3 has 14 amino acids. Germline lookup yields CDR1 SGHAT and CDR2 FQDESV (reference sequence). Between the trimmed V and J ends, which lost 0 bases and 12 bases, there was a span of 12 bases. CDR3 coding DNA: TGTGCCAGCAGCTTAGCTGGGGACACGGTACCCCTCCACTTT. Translation: CASSLAGDTVPLHF.

At least ten counts were recorded for this clonotype. The chain carries TRBV7-2 and TRBJ2-1; D could derive from TRBD1 or TRBD2 (5 bases each). CDR1 and CDR2 (germline): SGHTA, FQGNSA. V was trimmed by 5 bases and J by 12 bases, leaving 14 bases between them. The CDR3 spans 12 residues. CDR3 in amino acids: CASSAPGPRQFF. For the CDR3, the DNA is TGTGCCAGCAGCGCACCGGGACCCAGGCAGTTCTTC.

This clonotype has only one observation. The genes are TRBV19 and TRBJ1-3; tentative D call: TRBD1 (6 bases). The germline CDR1 and CDR2 sequences are LNHDA and SQIVND (reference sequence). The CDR3 totals 16 residues. Trimming left V 8 bases short and J 2 bases short, with 19 bases between. CDR3: CASGEGQGYAGNTIYF. The CDR3 region has the DNA TGTGCCAGTGGAGAGGGGCAGGGGTATGCTGGAAACACCATATATTTT.

This clonotype was counted many times. The chain carries TRBV12-3 or TRBV12-4 and TRBJ1-5, with TRBD1 matching over 9 bases. CDR3 length equals 16 residues. J lost 6 bases, V lost 4 bases, and 10 bases had no gene match. The CDR3 here is CASSSNPGQGPQPQHF. CDR3 DNA sequence: TGTGCCAGCAGTTCGAACCCGGGACAGGGACCTCAGCCCCAGCATTTT.